This entry lists 30 T cell receptor beta chains sequenced from one sample in a study of T cells in Graves' hyperthyroidism and ophthalmopathy. The investigators amplified TCR beta CDR3 regions from RNA transcripts. During a first-round RT-PCR of the TCR CDR3, the HTBI primer set was used. One entry per CDR3 protein, called by TCRdb with MiXCR from the multiplex PCR reads. The table shows around 610,000 distinct CDR3 sequences, with about 15% occurring only once. Sequences were obtained from blood. The origin of the receptors is a woman in her 40s with Graves' ophthalmopathy.

This clonotype was seen many times. The genes are TRBV6-1 and TRBJ1-2; no clear D. The CDR3 consists of 15 residues. CDR1 and CDR2 from the germline V gene are MNHNS and SASEGT. Trimming stripped 5 bases from V and 4 bases from J, with 17 bases between. CDR3 amino acids: CASSLHTDGLYGYTF. The CDR3 DNA follows: TGTGCCAGCAGTCTCCACACCGACGGACTCTATGGCTACACCTTC.

Ten or more counts support this clonotype. The V and J genes are TRBV19 and TRBJ1-3, with D perhaps matching TRBD1 (5 bases). CDR3 length: 15 amino acids. The V end lost 10 bases, the J end lost 4 bases, and 20 bases lay between the germline ends. The germline gives CDR1 LNHDA, CDR2 SQIVND (reference sequence). The CDR3 loop is CATIMEGSGGNTIYF. CDR3 coding DNA: TGTGCCACGATTATGGAGGGTTCAGGGGGAAACACCATATATTTT.

This clonotype appeared a few times. V and J are TRBV7-9 and TRBJ2-7, with a weak D call TRBD2 (6 bases). The germline CDR1 and CDR2 sequences are SEHNR and FQNEAQ (reference sequence). The CDR3 is 14 residues long. Between the trimmed V and J ends, which lost 5 bases and 7 bases, there was a span of 18 bases. CDR3 region: CASSESGPYGEQYF. The CDR3, as DNA: TGTGCCAGCAGCGAGAGCGGGCCGTACGGGGAGCAGTACTTC.

This clonotype has a count of ten or more. The chain is built from TRBV6-1 and TRBJ2-6; D is unclear. The germline V and J ends were trimmed by 2 bases and 1 base, with 12 bases remaining between them. The CDR3 has 17 residues. Germline V gene data show CDR1 as MNHNS and CDR2 as SASEGT. CDR3 loop: CASSESPLLSGANVLTF. The DNA of the CDR3 is TGTGCCAGCAGTGAATCCCCACTATTGTCTGGGGCCAACGTCCTGACTTTC.

This clonotype was counted only a few times. The chain is built from TRBV28 and TRBJ2-7; D unclear. CDR1 and CDR2 (germline): MDHEN, SYDVKM. CDR3 length: 13 residues. V was shortened by 2 bases and J by 7 bases, with 12 bases between the two germline ends. The CDR3: CASSLKAAWEQYF. The CDR3 DNA is TGTGCCAGCAGTTTAAAGGCTGCCTGGGAGCAGTACTTC.

J is TRBJ2-1 and V is TRBV6-2 or TRBV6-3, with D uncertain. Trimming removed 7 bases from V and 0 bases from J, with 7 bases in between. This CDR3 spans 13 amino acids. The V gene's germline CDR1 is MNHEY and CDR2 SVGEGT. This CDR3 reads CASTSFSYNEQFF. In DNA, the CDR3 is TGTGCCAGCACTTCTTTCTCCTACAATGAGCAGTTCTTC.

This clonotype has a handful of counts. CDR3 DNA: TGTGCCAGCAGTGGCGAGGGACTAGCGGGAGGCTTAGACGAGCAGTACTTC. This sequence encodes CASSGEGLAGGLDEQYF. V is TRBV2 and J is TRBJ2-7; 15 bases agree with TRBD2. Germline values: CDR1 SNHLY, CDR2 FYNNEI. V lost 4 bases, J lost 5 bases, and 9 bases stayed unmatched. The CDR3 sequence is 17 residues long.

This clonotype appeared many times. This chain uses TRBV7-8 with TRBJ2-5; 9 nucleotides align to TRBD1. This CDR3 has 16 residues. The V and J ends lost 5 bases and 1 base, in that order; junction bases with no gene match: 8. CDR1 is SGHVS and CDR2 is FQNEAQ in the germline V gene. CDR3 DNA: TGTGCCAGCAGCCCGGCGAACAGGGGGCTCCAAGAGACCCAGTACTTC. Residues: CASSPANRGLQETQYF. The variable domain in full, completed from reference TRBV7-8 and TRBJ2-5, reads GAGVSQSPRYKVAKRGQDVALRCDPISGHVSLFWYQQALGQGPEFLTYFQNEAQLDKSGLPSDRFFAERPEGSVSTLKIQRTQQEDSAVYLCASSPANRGLQETQYFGPGTRLLVL.

This clonotype has ten or more counts. The V call is TRBV24-1, the J call TRBJ2-2; 10 bases align to TRBD2. CDR3 length: 17 residues. V shed 1 base, J shed 4 bases, and the junction held 5 bases outside the gene matches. Germline loops: CDR1 KGHDR, CDR2 SFDVKD. CDR3 nucleotides: TGTGCCACCAGTGATTTCCTAGCGGGAGCGGGCACCGGGGAGCTGTTTTTT. This gives the protein CATSDFLAGAGTGELFF.

Many counts were recorded for this clonotype. This chain connects TRBV30 to TRBJ2-7, with 8 bases lining up with TRBD1. Germline loops: CDR1 GTSNPN, CDR2 SVGIG (reference sequence). The ends lost 3 bases at V and 5 bases at J; junction bases unmatched: 9. The CDR3 loop spans 14 amino acids. The CDR3 nucleotides are TGTGCCTGGAGAACCGGGACAGGTCTTGACGAGCAGTACTTC. Its protein product is CAWRTGTGLDEQYF.

This clonotype was counted at least ten times. As DNA, the CDR3 is TGTGCCAGCGGAGGTTCGATCGGCACCGGGGAGCTGTTTTTT. Its protein product is CASGGSIGTGELFF. This chain uses TRBV7-2 with TRBJ2-2; D possibly corresponds to TRBD2 (5 bases). V was cut by 8 bases and J by 4 bases, with 14 bases left in between. The CDR3 length is 14 residues. Per the germline V gene, CDR1 is SGHTA and CDR2 is FQGNSA.

Many counts were recorded for this clonotype. The V and J genes are TRBV7-6 and TRBJ2-5; perhaps TRBD2 as D (6 bases). V shed 1 base and J shed 5 bases, with 14 bases lying between them. The CDR3 runs to 15 residues. Germline-derived CDR1 and CDR2 are SGHVS and FNYEAQ. CDR3 loop: CASSLGDEGRETQYF. For the CDR3, the DNA is TGTGCCAGCAGCTTAGGTGACGAGGGGAGGGAGACCCAGTACTTC.

This clonotype was counted ten times or more. J is TRBJ2-7 and V is TRBV6-1; the D is unclear. The length of the CDR3 is 14 residues. The V gene lost 2 bases and the J gene lost 1 base, with 9 bases spanning the gap. The germline V gene has CDR1 MNHNS and CDR2 SASEGT. The CDR3 region has the DNA TGTGCCAGCAGTGAAACAGTTCAGTCCTACGAGCAGTACTTC. Encoded protein: CASSETVQSYEQYF.

This clonotype was recorded a few times. The genes are TRBV28 and TRBJ1-5, with a tentative D call TRBD1 (5 bases). The length of the CDR3 is 16 residues. V was pared by 5 bases and J by 4 bases, with 18 bases between. The germline gives CDR1 MDHEN, CDR2 SYDVKM. In DNA form, the CDR3 reads TGTGCCAGCAGTCCATTCGGGACCCTGGGGAATCAGCCCCAGCATTTT. This codes for CASSPFGTLGNQPQHF.

The gene calls are TRBV7-2 and TRBJ2-2; no reliable D call. V gave up 0 bases and J gave up 9 bases, with 5 bases separating them. This CDR3 is 12 amino acids long. Germline V gene data show CDR1 as SGHTA and CDR2 as FQGNSA. CDR3 in DNA: TGTGCCAGCAGCTTAGCTAGACGGGAGCTGTTTTTT. This sequence encodes CASSLARRELFF.

The gene calls are TRBV6-5 and TRBJ1-5; D is uncertain. Trimming stripped 4 bases from V and 6 bases from J, with 10 bases between. This CDR3 contains 13 residues. CDR1 and CDR2 from the germline V gene are MNHEY and SVGAGI. CDR3 bases: TGTGCCAGCAGTTTAAATCTTGGTCAGCCCCAGCATTTT. Translation gives CASSLNLGQPQHF.

At least ten counts were recorded for this clonotype. This chain connects TRBV5-1 to TRBJ1-5, with D maybe TRBD1 (5 bases). Deletions cut 0 bases from V and 2 bases from J, with 9 bases between. This CDR3 is 15 amino acids long. Germline CDR1 and CDR2: SGHRS and YFSETQ. The CDR3 region is CASSLGGMGNQPQHF. In nucleotides, the CDR3 is TGCGCCAGCAGCTTGGGGGGCATGGGCAATCAGCCCCAGCATTTT.

This clonotype came up many times. V is TRBV15 and J is TRBJ2-5; a weak D match, TRBD2 (6 bases). Germline CDR1 and CDR2: LNHNV and YYDKDF (reference sequence). The CDR3 length is 14 residues. Trimming took 6 bases from V and 5 from J, leaving 16 bases between them. CDR3 nucleotide sequence: TGTGCCACCAGATTCGGAGGGCTTGGGGAGACCCAGTACTTC. This gives the protein CATRFGGLGETQYF.

The sample holds many counts of this clonotype. The V call is TRBV10-1, the J call TRBJ2-7; possibly TRBD1 for D (6 bases). Trimming cost V 9 bases and J 2 bases, with 17 bases left between them. Germline assignment: CDR1 WNHNN and CDR2 SYGVQD (reference sequence). The CDR3 extends over 14 amino acids. CDR3 protein: CARGKGETTYEQYF. The CDR3 DNA reads as TGCGCCAGAGGGAAGGGGGAAACGACCTACGAGCAGTACTTC.

This clonotype appeared once. The V call is TRBV25-1, the J call TRBJ2-7; 10 nucleotides align to TRBD2. Germline V lookup: CDR1 MGHDK, CDR2 SYGVNS. Germline trimming cut 8 bases from V and 1 base from J; bases unmatched to any gene: 5. The CDR3 has 14 residues. This CDR3 is CASLGLAESYEQYF. The CDR3 DNA sequence: TGTGCCAGCCTAGGACTAGCGGAATCCTACGAGCAGTACTTC.

This clonotype was picked up one time. The CDR3 DNA follows: TGCAGTGCTAGATCTAACAGGGGGGGGGGCAATCAGCCCCAGCATTTT. Protein sequence: CSARSNRGGGNQPQHF. The chain uses TRBV20-1 and TRBJ1-5; the match to TRBD1 covers 8 bases. Trimming cost V 2 bases and J 2 bases; bases outside gene matches: 8. CDR3 size: 16 residues. CDR1 is DFQATT, CDR2 SNEGSKA, per germline (reference sequence).

This clonotype has ten or more counts. The rearrangement uses TRBV18 and TRBJ2-5, with D unclear. Per germline, CDR1 KGHSH and CDR2 LQKENI. V was cut by 3 bases and J by 4 bases, with 6 bases left in between. The CDR3 runs 12 residues. The CDR3 loop reads CASSPQIETQYF. CDR3 coding DNA: TGTGCCAGCTCACCCCAAATAGAGACCCAGTACTTC.

This clonotype was detected many times. The chain uses TRBV24-1 and TRBJ1-1; D possibly corresponds to TRBD1 (5 bases). Germline CDR1 KGHDR, CDR2 SFDVKD. The V end was cut by 5 bases, the J end by 4 bases, with 10 bases between. The CDR3 extends over 13 amino acids. The CDR3 DNA reads as TGTGCCACCAGTGGGGACCCCGGCACTGAAGCTTTCTTT. Amino acid sequence: CATSGDPGTEAFF.

This clonotype came up many times. Possible read error: a much larger clone is one base away. J is TRBJ1-1 and V is TRBV28; D gene uncertain. Deletions cut 6 bases from V and 0 bases from J, with 5 bases between. The germline V gene encodes CDR1 MDHEN and CDR2 SYDVKM. The CDR3 covers 12 residues. CDR3 DNA sequence: TGTGCCAGCAGCGACATGAACACTGAAGCTTTCTTT. Protein sequence: CASSDMNTEAFF.

This clonotype was seen repeatedly, ten times or more. This sequence joins TRBV6-1 and TRBJ2-2; 7 positions agree with TRBD1. The CDR3 is made up of 14 amino acids. The germline gives CDR1 MNHNS, CDR2 SASEGT. Trimming took 5 bases from V and 8 from J; bases not matched to a gene: 8. As DNA, the CDR3 is TGTGCCAGCAGTCCCACAGGGGTGCAGGGGGAGCTGTTTTTT. It is translated as CASSPTGVQGELFF.

This clonotype was found many times. V usage is TRBV28 and J usage is TRBJ2-7; TRBD2 aligns across 8 bases. Germline V gene sequence: CDR1 MDHEN, CDR2 SYDVKM. Germline trimming cut 6 bases from V and 3 bases from J; bases unmatched to any gene: 4. CDR3 length: 13 amino acids. In DNA form, the CDR3 reads TGTGCCAGCAGGAGCGGGAGTGTCTACGAGCAGTACTTC. Translation gives CASRSGSVYEQYF.

In this sample, this clonotype turned up many times. The chain has TRBV6-1 and TRBJ2-7, with a weak D call TRBD2 (5 bases). Trimming took 7 bases from V and 6 from J, leaving 22 bases between them. The germline gives CDR1 MNHNS, CDR2 SASEGT. The CDR3 has 15 amino acids. This chain's CDR3 is CASKTLGPGNSEQYF. CDR3 coding DNA: TGTGCCAGCAAAACCCTGGGCCCCGGGAATAGCGAGCAGTACTTC.

This clonotype came up many times. CDR3 in DNA: TGTGCCACCAGCAGAGGGACAGCTCCCTACGAGCAGTACTTC. The encoded protein is CATSRGTAPYEQYF. The V gene is TRBV15, the J gene TRBJ2-7; D may be TRBD1 (6 bases). Germline CDR1 is LNHNV and CDR2 is YYDKDF (reference sequence). The CDR3 runs 14 residues. Trimming cost V 1 base and J 2 bases, with 9 bases left between them.

This clonotype was counted at least ten times. As DNA, the CDR3 is TGTGCCAGCAGTTATCAGGGAAAAGAGACCCAGTACTTC. Translation gives CASSYQGKETQYF. V gene TRBV6-5 combines with J gene TRBJ2-5, with D possibly matching TRBD1 (5 bases). V lost 3 bases and J 3 bases, leaving 8 bases between the germline ends. The CDR3 extends over 13 amino acids. The V gene's germline CDR1 is MNHEY and CDR2 SVGAGI.

The chain carries TRBV4-2 and TRBJ2-5; no firm D call. Germline V lookup: CDR1 LGHNA, CDR2 YNFKEQ. This CDR3 has 15 residues. V gave up 8 bases and J gave up 1 base, with 17 bases separating them. In nucleotides, the CDR3 is TGTGCCAGCGGCCGGACCGGCGGCAGCCAAGAGACCCAGTACTTC. Residues: CASGRTGGSQETQYF.